This T cell receptor (beta chain) was recorded in a study of human versus mouse CDR3 diversity and MHC coevolution. Study-wide results and limits: Among all groups, most of the three human donors showed least clonal inequality.

Germline lookup yields CDR1 SGHRS and CDR2 YFSETQ. This CDR3 region has 15 residues. The trim removed 0 bases at V and 2 bases at J, leaving 4 bases unmatched. Comment on this clone: What it binds is unknown.

Data came from immunoSEQ multiplex PCR; TCRdb stores just in-frame clones and leaves some out. The data contain roughly 80,000 clones, roughly 90% of them singletons. The sequence was obtained from a person aged 25-75 years in good health. The sequenced sample consisted of naive CD4+ T cells from blood. Subset of the sample: CD45RO-negative CD62L-positive naive CD4 T cells. This chain joins TRBV5-1 and TRBJ2-7, with 8 bases fitting TRBD1. CDR3 sequence reads: CASSLVVQGAYEQYF. In DNA form, the CDR3 reads TGCGCCAGCAGCTTGGTCGTACAGGGGGCCTACGAGCAGTACTTC.